This T cell receptor (beta chain) was sequenced in a study of CD8 T cells in Susac syndrome. The study, taken as a whole, reports: The TCR sequencing and HLA analysis in the study involved a relatively small number of individuals, as the study acknowledged.

Random hexamers were used to reverse transcribe roughly 0.45 to 1 ug of RNA. Across 54 Vbeta and 13 Jbeta, TCR beta CDR3 was amplified with immunoSEQ multiplex PCR. TCRdb called the immunoSEQ multiplex PCR reads again in MiXCR, with one record for every CDR3 protein. Of 400,000 or so distinct CDR3 sequences listed, around 85% are singletons. As regards this clonotype: No antigen is known for it.

Negative isolation was used for CD8+ and CD4+ T cells, and FACS enrichment was applied to TEMRA cells. The sequenced sample consisted of CD8+ T cells from PBMCs. This sequence originates from a human donor with multiple sclerosis.

The CDR3 bases are TGTGCCAGCAGTTTATCGGGACTAGCGGGAGAAACGCAGTATTTT. Translated, it gives CASSLSGLAGETQYF. This chain connects TRBV27 to TRBJ2-3; 14 nucleotides align to TRBD2. With 0 bases clipped from V and 9 bases from J, the junction kept 2 bases outside the gene matches. Per germline, CDR1 MNHEY and CDR2 SMNVEV (reference sequence). CDR3 size: 15 residues.